Below, 14 T cell receptor beta chains from the same sample are listed, as sequenced in a study of shared clonotypes between healthy human individuals. CD45RO-negative cells were positively selected for CCR7, leaving out terminally differentiated effector memory CD45RA+ cells. This table comes from immunoSEQ multiplex PCR, and its TCRdb copy is limited to in-frame clones, with some not included. The sample has roughly 2 million clones; about 95% are singletons. The sample was naive CD8+ T cells sorted from blood. These receptors came from a man aged 18 to 29 in good health.

In regard to this clone: Other DNA sequences within the sample encode an identical CDR3. This chain connects TRBV7-9 to TRBJ2-5; 9 positions match TRBD1. The CDR3 consists of 14 residues. V was pared by 3 bases and J by 5 bases, with 4 bases of the junction left unmatched. CDR1 is SEHNR and CDR2 is FQNEAQ in the germline V gene (reference sequence). The CDR3 is CASSFTGGDETQYF. The CDR3 DNA sequence: TGTGCCAGCAGCTTTACAGGGGGCGATGAGACCCAGTACTTC.

The rearrangement uses TRBV6-1 and TRBJ2-2, with D tentatively TRBD1 or TRBD2 (5 bases each). V lost 4 bases and J lost 4, with 16 bases in between. Germline V lookup: CDR1 MNHNS, CDR2 SASEGT. This CDR3 has 16 amino acids. CDR3 protein: CASSAGTAVFTGELFF. CDR3 in DNA: TGTGCCAGCAGTGCTGGGACCGCTGTCTTCACCGGGGAGCTGTTTTTT.

This clone showed up just once. V gene TRBV6-5 combines with J gene TRBJ2-5; the match to TRBD1 covers 10 bases. The V gene end was trimmed by 2 bases and the J gene end by 3 bases; junction bases not matched to a gene: 6. The CDR3 covers 16 residues. Germline CDR1 and CDR2: MNHEY and SVGAGI. The CDR3 DNA sequence: TGTGCCAGCAGTTACGGACAGGGGGAAGGAAAAGAGACCCAGTACTTC. This gives the protein CASSYGQGEGKETQYF.

J is TRBJ1-6 and V is TRBV27; D is ambiguous. Germline V gives CDR1 MNHEY, CDR2 SMNVEV (reference sequence). The CDR3 spans 13 residues. V lost 4 bases and J lost 9, with 10 bases in between. CDR3 loop: CASSSGPGSPLHF. The CDR3 DNA follows: TGTGCCAGCAGTTCTGGGCCCGGTTCACCCCTCCACTTT.

The rearrangement links TRBV5-6 to TRBJ2-7; D remains unclear. The CDR3 runs to 14 residues. V was clipped by 3 bases and J by 3 bases, with 13 bases between them. Germline assignment: CDR1 SGHDT and CDR2 YYEEEE. The CDR3 DNA follows: TGTGCCAGCAGCTCCCAGACTTCCTACTACGAGCAGTACTTC. Translated, it gives CASSSQTSYYEQYF.

The chain combines TRBV5-1 with TRBJ2-5, with TRBD2 identical over 15 bases. CDR1 SGHRS and CDR2 YFSETQ come from the germline V gene. This CDR3 comprises 18 residues. The V segment lost 2 bases and the J segment 5 bases; nucleotides outside the gene matches: 10. The CDR3 reads CASSFGLAGGPSQETQYF. CDR3 nucleotides: TGCGCCAGCAGCTTTGGACTAGCGGGGGGGCCGTCGCAGGAGACCCAGTACTTC.

This clone has a single count. The J gene is TRBJ2-3, the V gene TRBV9; TRBD2 might be the D (6 bases). Germline CDR1 and CDR2: SGDLS and YYNGEE. The V end was cut by 0 bases, the J end by 5 bases, with 16 bases between. This CDR3 is built from 16 residues. CDR3 sequence: CASSVERRGSGDTQYF. DNA for the CDR3: TGTGCCAGCAGCGTAGAAAGGCGGGGTAGTGGAGATACGCAGTATTTT.

The CDR3 DNA reads TGTGCCAGTAGTAGGGACAGGGTGGTATCGTCGGGATCACCCCTCCACTTT. It encodes CASSRDRVVSSGSPLHF. The chain combines TRBV19 with TRBJ1-6; 9 bases map to TRBD1. The CDR3 sequence is 17 residues long. V was clipped by 4 bases and J by 10 bases; unmatched bases: 14. Germline V gene lookup returns CDR1 LNHDA and CDR2 SQIVND (reference sequence).

The V and J genes are TRBV5-1 and TRBJ1-1; 8 nucleotides align to TRBD1. The CDR3 has 15 residues. V shed 3 bases and J 2 bases; nucleotides not matched to a gene: 6. Germline CDR1 SGHRS, CDR2 YFSETQ. In nucleotides, the CDR3 is TGCGCCAGCAGCTCGGGACAGGATATAAACACTGAAGCTTTCTTT. Translation: CASSSGQDINTEAFF.

This clone has just a few counts. The chain is built from TRBV21-1 and TRBJ1-5. TRBV21-1 is marked as a pseudogene. The CDR3 sequence is 14 residues long. CDR3 in amino acids: CASSKALSPQPQHF. The CDR3 coding sequence is TGTGCCAGCAGCAAAGCGCTTTCACCACAGCCCCAGCATTTT.

This clone was observed a single time. V usage is TRBV5-5 and J usage is TRBJ2-1; D is tentatively TRBD1 or TRBD2 (5 bases each). In germline, CDR1 is SGHKS, CDR2 YYEKEE (reference sequence). Trimming removed 6 bases at V and 4 bases at J, with 20 bases between. The CDR3 has 16 residues. CDR3 bases: TGTGCCAGCACCGTGAACCAGGGACCTTATTACAATGAGCAGTTCTTC. Amino acid sequence: CASTVNQGPYYNEQFF.

Turning to this clone: Other DNA variants within this sample encode the same CDR3. V usage is TRBV5-1 and J usage is TRBJ1-1, with TRBD1 identical over 9 bases. The J segment lost 1 base and the V segment lost 3 bases, leaving 1 base of the junction unmatched. Germline CDR1 is SGHRS and CDR2 is YFSETQ. The CDR3 covers 14 residues. This CDR3 reads CASSSGQGNTEAFF. The DNA for the CDR3 is TGCGCCAGCAGCTCGGGACAGGGGAACACTGAAGCTTTCTTT.

The chain links TRBV14 to TRBJ2-3; 7 bases line up with TRBD2. The J segment lost 4 bases and the V segment lost 1 base, leaving 11 bases of the junction unmatched. This CDR3 comprises 17 residues. Germline CDR1 SGHDN, CDR2 FVKESK. CDR3 in amino acids: CASSQVGGGGTADTQYF. In nucleotides, the CDR3 is TGTGCCAGCAGCCAAGTGGGAGGCGGGGGTACGGCAGATACGCAGTATTTT.

The chain carries TRBV6-6 and TRBJ2-1; 10 bases are shared with TRBD2. Per the germline V gene, CDR1 is MNHNY and CDR2 is SVGAGI (reference sequence). The CDR3 totals 16 residues. The ends lost 8 bases at V and 4 bases at J; junction bases unmatched: 11. CDR3 region: CASLPQSGGAYNEQFF. In nucleotides, the CDR3 is TGTGCCAGCCTACCCCAAAGCGGGGGGGCATACAATGAGCAGTTCTTC.